Described below is a single T cell receptor beta chain sequence and its context. This sample stems from a study of T-cell reconstitution after alpha-beta-depleted transplantation in children. Unique molecular identifiers were used in preparing the TCRbeta library. One entry per CDR3 protein results from TCRdb running MiXCR on the PCR reads. The table records 500,000 or so distinct CDR3 sequences, approximately 30% of them present only once. In germline, CDR1 is SGHVS, CDR2 FQNEAQ. Deletions cut 4 bases from V and 5 bases from J, with 14 bases between. CDR3 size: 14 residues. This specimen was PBMCs from the stem cell graft donor, taken from the stem cell graft. The V call is TRBV7-8, the J call TRBJ1-2; tentatively, D is TRBD1 (6 bases). This TCR was sampled from a human donor who donated a stem cell graft to a child with aplastic anemia. CDR3 loop: CASSYARGVYGYTF. The CDR3, as DNA: TGTGCCAGCAGCTACGCCAGGGGAGTTTATGGCTACACCTTC. The full variable domain, its missing parts supplied by reference TRBV7-8 and TRBJ1-2, is GAGVSQSPRYKVAKRGQDVALRCDPISGHVSLFWYQQALGQGPEFLTYFQNEAQLDKSGLPSDRFFAERPEGSVSTLKIQRTQQEDSAVYLCASSYARGVYGYTFGSGTRLTVV.